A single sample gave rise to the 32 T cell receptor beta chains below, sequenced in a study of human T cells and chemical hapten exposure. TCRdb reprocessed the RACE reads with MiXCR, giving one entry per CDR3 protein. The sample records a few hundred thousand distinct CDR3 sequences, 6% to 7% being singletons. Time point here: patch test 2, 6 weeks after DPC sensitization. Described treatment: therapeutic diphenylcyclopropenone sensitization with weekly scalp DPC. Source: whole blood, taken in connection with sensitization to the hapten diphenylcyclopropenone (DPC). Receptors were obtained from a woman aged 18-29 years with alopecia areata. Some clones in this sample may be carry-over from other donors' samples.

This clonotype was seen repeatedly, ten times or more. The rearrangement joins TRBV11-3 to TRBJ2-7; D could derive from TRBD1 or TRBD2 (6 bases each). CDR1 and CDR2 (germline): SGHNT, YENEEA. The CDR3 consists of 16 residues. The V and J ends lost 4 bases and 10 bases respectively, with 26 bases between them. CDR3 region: CASSSSYRVPSAGQYF. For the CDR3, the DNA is TGTGCCAGCAGCTCGTCTTACAGGGTTCCCTCCGCGGGACAGTACTTC.

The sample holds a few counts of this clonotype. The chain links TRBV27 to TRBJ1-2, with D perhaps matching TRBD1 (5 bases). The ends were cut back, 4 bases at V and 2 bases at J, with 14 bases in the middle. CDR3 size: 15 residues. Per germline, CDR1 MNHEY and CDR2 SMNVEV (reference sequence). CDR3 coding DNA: TGTGCCAGCAGTTATTCGGGGACGGCGAACTATGGCTACACCTTC. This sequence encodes CASSYSGTANYGYTF.

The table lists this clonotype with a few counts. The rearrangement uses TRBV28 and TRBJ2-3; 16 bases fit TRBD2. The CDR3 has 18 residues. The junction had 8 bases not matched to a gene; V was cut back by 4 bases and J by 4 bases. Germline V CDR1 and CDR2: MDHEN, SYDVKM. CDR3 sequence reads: CASSSGTSGGVGADTQYF. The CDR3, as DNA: TGTGCCAGCAGTTCCGGGACTAGCGGGGGGGTTGGCGCAGATACGCAGTATTTT.

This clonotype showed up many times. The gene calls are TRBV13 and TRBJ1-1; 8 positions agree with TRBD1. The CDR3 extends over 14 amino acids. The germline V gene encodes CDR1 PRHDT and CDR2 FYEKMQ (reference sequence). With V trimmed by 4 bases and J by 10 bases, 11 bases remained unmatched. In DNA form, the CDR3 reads TGTGCCAGCAGCTCCCGGACAGGGCATGCTGGAGCTTTCTTT. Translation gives CASSSRTGHAGAFF.

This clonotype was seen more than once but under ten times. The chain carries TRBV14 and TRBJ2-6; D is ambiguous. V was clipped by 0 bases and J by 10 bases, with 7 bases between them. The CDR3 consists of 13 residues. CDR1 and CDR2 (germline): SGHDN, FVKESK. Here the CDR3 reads CASSQDRRNVLTF. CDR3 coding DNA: TGTGCCAGCAGCCAAGATCGGCGGAACGTCCTGACTTTC.

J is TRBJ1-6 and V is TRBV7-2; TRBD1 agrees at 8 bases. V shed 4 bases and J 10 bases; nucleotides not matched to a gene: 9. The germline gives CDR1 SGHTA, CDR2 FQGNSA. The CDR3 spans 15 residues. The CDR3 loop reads CASSSQTGVGSPLHF. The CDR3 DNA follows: TGTGCCAGCAGCTCCCAGACAGGGGTCGGCTCACCCCTCCACTTT.

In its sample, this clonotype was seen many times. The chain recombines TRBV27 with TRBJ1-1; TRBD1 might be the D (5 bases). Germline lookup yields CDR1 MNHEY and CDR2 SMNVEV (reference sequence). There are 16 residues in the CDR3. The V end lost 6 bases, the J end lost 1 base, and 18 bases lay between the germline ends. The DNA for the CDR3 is TGTGCCAGCAGGTCCGACTCCGAGACAGAGAACACTGAAGCTTTCTTT. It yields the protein CASRSDSETENTEAFF.

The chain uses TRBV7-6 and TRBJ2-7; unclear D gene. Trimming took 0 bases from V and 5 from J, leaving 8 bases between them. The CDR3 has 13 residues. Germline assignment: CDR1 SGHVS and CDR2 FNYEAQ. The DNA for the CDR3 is TGTGCCAGCAGCTTAGCCAATATCCACGAGCAGTACTTC. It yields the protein CASSLANIHEQYF.

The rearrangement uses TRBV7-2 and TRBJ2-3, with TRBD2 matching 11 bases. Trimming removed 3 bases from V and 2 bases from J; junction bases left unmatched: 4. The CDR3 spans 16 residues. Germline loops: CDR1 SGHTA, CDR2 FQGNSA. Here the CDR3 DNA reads TGTGCCAGCAGCTTGATTAGCGGGGGGGCCACAGATACGCAGTATTTT. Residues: CASSLISGGATDTQYF.

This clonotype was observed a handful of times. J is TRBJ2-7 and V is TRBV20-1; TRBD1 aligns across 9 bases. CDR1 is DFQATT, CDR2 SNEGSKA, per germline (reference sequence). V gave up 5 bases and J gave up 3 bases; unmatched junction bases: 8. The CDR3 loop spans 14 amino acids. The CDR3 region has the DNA TGCAGTGCTCGTCCCGGGACAGGGAACTACGAGCAGTACTTC. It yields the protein CSARPGTGNYEQYF.

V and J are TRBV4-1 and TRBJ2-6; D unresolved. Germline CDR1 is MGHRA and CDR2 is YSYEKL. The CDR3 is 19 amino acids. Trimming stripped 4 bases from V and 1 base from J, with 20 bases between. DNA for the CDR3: TGCGCCAGCAGCCCAGGTCTGGCCAGTTCACCTTCTGGGGCCAACGTCCTGACTTTC. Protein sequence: CASSPGLASSPSGANVLTF.

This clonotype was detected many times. The CDR3 sequence is CASNPTGGENSPLHF. CDR3 nucleotides: TGTGCCAGCAACCCGACAGGGGGCGAAAATTCACCCCTCCACTTT. The chain links TRBV6-5 to TRBJ1-6; 10 nucleotides match TRBD1. This CDR3 has 15 amino acids. Trimming took 7 bases from V and 7 from J; bases not matched to a gene: 7. Germline assignment: CDR1 MNHEY and CDR2 SVGAGI.

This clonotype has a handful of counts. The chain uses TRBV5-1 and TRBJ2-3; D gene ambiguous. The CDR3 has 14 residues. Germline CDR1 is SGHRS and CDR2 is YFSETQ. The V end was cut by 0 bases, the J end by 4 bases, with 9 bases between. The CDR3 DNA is TGCGCCAGCAGCTTGGTAGTATCTCCAGATACGCAGTATTTT. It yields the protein CASSLVVSPDTQYF.

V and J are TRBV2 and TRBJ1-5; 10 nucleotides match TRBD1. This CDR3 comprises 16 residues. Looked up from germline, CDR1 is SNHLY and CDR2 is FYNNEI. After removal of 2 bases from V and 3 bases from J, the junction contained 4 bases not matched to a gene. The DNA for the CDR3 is TGTGCCAGCAGTGAAAGGGACAGGGGAATCAATCAGCCCCAGCATTTT. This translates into CASSERDRGINQPQHF.

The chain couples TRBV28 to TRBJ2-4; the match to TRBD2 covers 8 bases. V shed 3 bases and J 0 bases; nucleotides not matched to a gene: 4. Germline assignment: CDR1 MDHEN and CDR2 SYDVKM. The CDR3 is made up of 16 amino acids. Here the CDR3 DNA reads TGTGCCAGCAGTTTCGGGGGGGATCTAGCCAAAAACATTCAGTACTTC. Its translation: CASSFGGDLAKNIQYF.

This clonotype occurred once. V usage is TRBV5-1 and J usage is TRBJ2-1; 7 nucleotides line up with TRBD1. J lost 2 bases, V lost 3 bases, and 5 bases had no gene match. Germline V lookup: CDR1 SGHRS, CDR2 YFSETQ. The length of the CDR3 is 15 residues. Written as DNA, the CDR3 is TGCGCCAGCAGCTCAACAGGGGCGGCCTACAATGAGCAGTTCTTC. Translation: CASSSTGAAYNEQFF.

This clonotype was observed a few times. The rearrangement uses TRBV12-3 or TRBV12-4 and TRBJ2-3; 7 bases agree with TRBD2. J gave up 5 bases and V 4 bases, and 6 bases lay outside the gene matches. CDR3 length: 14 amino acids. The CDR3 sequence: CASSWEGAVDTQYF. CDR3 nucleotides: TGTGCCAGCAGTTGGGAGGGCGCCGTAGATACGCAGTATTTT.

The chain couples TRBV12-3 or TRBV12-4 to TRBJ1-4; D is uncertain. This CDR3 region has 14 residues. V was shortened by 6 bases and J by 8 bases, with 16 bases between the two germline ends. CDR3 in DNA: TGTGCCAGCAGACGGGCCGCCGAGTCCGAAAAACTGTTTTTT. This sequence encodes CASRRAAESEKLFF.

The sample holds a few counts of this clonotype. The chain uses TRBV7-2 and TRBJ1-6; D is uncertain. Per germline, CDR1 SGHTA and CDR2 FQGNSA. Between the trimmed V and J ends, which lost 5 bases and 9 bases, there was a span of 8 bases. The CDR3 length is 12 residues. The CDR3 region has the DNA TGTGCCAGCAGCGTTTACGGTTCACCCCTCCACTTT. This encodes CASSVYGSPLHF.

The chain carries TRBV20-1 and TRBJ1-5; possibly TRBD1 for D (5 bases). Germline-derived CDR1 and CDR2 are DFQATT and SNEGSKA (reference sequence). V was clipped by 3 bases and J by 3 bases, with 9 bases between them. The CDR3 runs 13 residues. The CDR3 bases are TGCAGTGCTAGGGGGGTAATCAATCAGCCCCAGCATTTT. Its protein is CSARGVINQPQHF.

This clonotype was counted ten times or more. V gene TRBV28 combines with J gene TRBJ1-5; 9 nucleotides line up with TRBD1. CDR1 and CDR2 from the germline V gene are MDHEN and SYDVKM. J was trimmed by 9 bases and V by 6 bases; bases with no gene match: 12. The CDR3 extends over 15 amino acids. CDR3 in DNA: TGTGCCAGCAGCATGGACAGGGGAAGAGAACCGCCCCAGCATTTT. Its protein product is CASSMDRGREPPQHF.

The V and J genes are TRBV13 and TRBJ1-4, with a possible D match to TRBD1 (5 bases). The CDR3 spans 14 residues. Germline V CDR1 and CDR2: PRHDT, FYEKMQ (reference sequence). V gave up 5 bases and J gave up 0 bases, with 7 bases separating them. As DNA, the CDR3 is TGTGCCAGCAGCGACAGAACAACTAATGAAAAACTGTTTTTT. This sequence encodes CASSDRTTNEKLFF.

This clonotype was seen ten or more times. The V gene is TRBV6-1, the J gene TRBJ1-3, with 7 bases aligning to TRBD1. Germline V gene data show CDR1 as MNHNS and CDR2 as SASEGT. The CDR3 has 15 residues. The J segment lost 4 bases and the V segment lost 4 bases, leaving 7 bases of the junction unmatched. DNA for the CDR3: TGTGCCAGCAGTGCCTTGACAGGGCCAGGAAACACCATATATTTT. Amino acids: CASSALTGPGNTIYF.

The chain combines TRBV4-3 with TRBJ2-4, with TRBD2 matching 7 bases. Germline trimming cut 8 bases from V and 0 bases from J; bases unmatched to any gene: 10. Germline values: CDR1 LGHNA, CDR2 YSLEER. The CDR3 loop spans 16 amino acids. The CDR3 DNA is TGCGCCAGCTCCCCCACGGGGGGACTAGCCAAAAACATTCAGTACTTC. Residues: CASSPTGGLAKNIQYF.

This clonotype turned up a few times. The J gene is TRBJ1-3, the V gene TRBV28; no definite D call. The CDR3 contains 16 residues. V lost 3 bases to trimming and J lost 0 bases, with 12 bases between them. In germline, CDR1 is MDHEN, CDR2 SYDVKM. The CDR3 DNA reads TGTGCCAGCAGTTTTCTTGTTCCGAGCTCTGGAAACACCATATATTTT. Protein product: CASSFLVPSSGNTIYF.

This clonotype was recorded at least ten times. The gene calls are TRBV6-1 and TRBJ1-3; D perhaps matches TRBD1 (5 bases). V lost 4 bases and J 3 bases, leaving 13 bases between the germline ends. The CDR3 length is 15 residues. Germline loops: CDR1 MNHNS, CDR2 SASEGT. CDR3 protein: CASSGMQGGGNTIYF. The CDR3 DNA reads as TGTGCCAGCAGTGGAATGCAGGGTGGTGGAAACACCATATATTTT.

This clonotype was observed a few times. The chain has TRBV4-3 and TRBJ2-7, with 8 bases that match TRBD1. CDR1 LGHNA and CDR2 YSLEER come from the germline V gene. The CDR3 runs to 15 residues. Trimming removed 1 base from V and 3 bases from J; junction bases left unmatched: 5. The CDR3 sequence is CASSQGQDRDYEQYF. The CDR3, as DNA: TGCGCCAGCAGCCAAGGTCAGGACAGGGACTACGAGCAGTACTTC.

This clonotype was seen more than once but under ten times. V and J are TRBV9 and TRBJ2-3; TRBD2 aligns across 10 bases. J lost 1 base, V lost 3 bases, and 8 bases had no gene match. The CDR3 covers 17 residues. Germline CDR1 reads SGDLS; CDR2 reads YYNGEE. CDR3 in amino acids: CASSAEAGGLGTDTQYF. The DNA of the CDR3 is TGTGCCAGCAGCGCGGAAGCGGGGGGGCTAGGCACAGATACGCAGTATTTT.

CDR3 sequence: CASSFLGAHTQYF. The CDR3 bases are TGTGCCAGCAGTTTTCTGGGGGCACATACGCAGTATTTT. This chain joins TRBV28 and TRBJ2-3; TRBD1 is a possible D gene (6 bases). V was clipped by 3 bases and J by 7 bases, with 11 bases between them. This CDR3 spans 13 amino acids. In germline, CDR1 is MDHEN, CDR2 SYDVKM.

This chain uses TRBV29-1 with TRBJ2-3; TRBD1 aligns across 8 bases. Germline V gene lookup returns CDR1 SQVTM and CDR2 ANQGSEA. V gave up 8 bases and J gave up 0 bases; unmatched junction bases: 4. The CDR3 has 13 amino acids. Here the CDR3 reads CSIQGGSTDTQYF. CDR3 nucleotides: TGCAGCATACAGGGGGGAAGCACAGATACGCAGTATTTT.

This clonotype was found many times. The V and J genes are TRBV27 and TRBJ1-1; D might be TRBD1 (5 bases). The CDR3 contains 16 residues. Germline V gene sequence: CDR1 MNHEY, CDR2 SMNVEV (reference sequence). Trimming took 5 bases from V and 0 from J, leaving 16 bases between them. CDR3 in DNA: TGTGCCAGCAGTATCCAAAAGGGGATTTTGAACACTGAAGCTTTCTTT. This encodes CASSIQKGILNTEAFF.

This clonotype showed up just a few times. The CDR3 loop reads CASSSARGAETQYF. The DNA of the CDR3 is TGTGCCAGCAGCTCCGCTAGGGGCGCGGAGACCCAGTACTTC. This chain joins TRBV7-2 and TRBJ2-5; tentative D call: TRBD1 (5 bases). Germline assignment: CDR1 SGHTA and CDR2 FQGNSA. The CDR3 runs 14 residues. Trimming shortened V by 4 bases and J by 5 bases, and 14 bases separated the two germline ends.